These 30 T cell receptor beta chains were sequenced from one sample in a study of cytomegalovirus exposure and HLA in healthy donors (dated by TCRdb to between 2016 and 2019). Library generation was performed with the immunoSEQ multiplex PCR assay. For the multiplex PCR, a mixture combining 60 forward primers for TCR Vbeta segments and 13 reverse primers for TCR Jbeta segments was used. What TCRdb holds here is the immuneACCESS table cut down to in-frame rearrangements. Part of the clones is not present; checked against another copy, under half of the missing clones reflect an unresolved V gene, and the others are unexplained. For this sample the table gives 150,000 to 200,000 clones, of which roughly three quarters were detected only once. Of the sample, about 2.5% falls within the top ten clones. Source material: PBMCs. Source of these receptors: a woman aged 45-59 years in good health and CMV-seronegative.

J is TRBJ2-7 and V is TRBV15, with TRBD2 matching 11 bases. Germline V CDR1 and CDR2: LNHNV, YYDKDF (reference sequence). The V and J ends lost 0 bases and 2 bases, in that order; junction bases with no gene match: 3. The CDR3 length is 16 residues. In nucleotides, the CDR3 is TGTGCCACCAGCAGAGAAGGACTAGCGGGCACCTACGAGCAGTACTTC. Protein product: CATSREGLAGTYEQYF.

This clone showed up just a few times. The rearrangement links TRBV7-9 to TRBJ1-5, with D unresolved. V lost 5 bases, J lost 5 bases, and 7 bases lay in between. Looked up from germline, CDR1 is SEHNR and CDR2 is FQNEAQ (reference sequence). This CDR3 contains 12 residues. In nucleotides, the CDR3 is TGTGCCAGCAGCCGGGATGATCAGCCCCAGCATTTT. This sequence encodes CASSRDDQPQHF.

The V call is TRBV29-1, the J call TRBJ1-1; no clear D. The CDR3 sequence is 12 residues long. The V end lost 4 bases, the J end lost 3 bases, and 9 bases lay between the germline ends. The germline CDR1 and CDR2 sequences are SQVTM and ANQGSEA. In nucleotides, the CDR3 is TGCAGCGTTGTTTTATCCGACACTGAAGCTTTCTTT. As protein: CSVVLSDTEAFF. The variable domain in full, with the rest retrieved from reference TRBV29-1 and TRBJ1-1, is SAVISQKPSRDICQRGTSLTIQCQVDSQVTMMFWYRQQPGQSLTLIATANQGSEATYESGFVIDKFPISRPNLTFSTLTVSNMSPEDSSIYLCSVVLSDTEAFFGQGTRLTVV.

The CDR3 here is CASSSPTSGGRADTQYF. CDR3 DNA sequence: TGTGCCAGCAGCTCACCGACTAGCGGGGGGCGGGCAGATACGCAGTATTTT. This chain uses TRBV13 with TRBJ2-3, with 13 positions matching TRBD2. Trimming at V came to 4 bases and at J to 4 bases, leaving 8 bases not matched to a gene. The CDR3 has 17 residues. Germline lookup yields CDR1 PRHDT and CDR2 FYEKMQ (reference sequence).

The chain combines TRBV4-1 with TRBJ1-2, with D unclear. V was cut by 0 bases and J by 7 bases, with 9 bases left in between. The germline V gene has CDR1 MGHRA and CDR2 YSYEKL. CDR3 size: 13 residues. The DNA of the CDR3 is TGCGCCAGCAGCCAAGATGATCGAGGTGGCTACACCTTC. It translates to CASSQDDRGGYTF.

This clone has more than one count but fewer than ten. The rearrangement joins TRBV5-5 to TRBJ1-2; a possible D gene is TRBD1 (5 bases). Germline CDR1 SGHKS, CDR2 YYEKEE (reference sequence). CDR3 length equals 14 residues. V lost 0 bases, J lost 8 bases, and 14 bases lay in between. The CDR3 DNA reads TGTGCCAGCAGCTTGGCCCAGGGTGGTCGCGGCTACACCTTC. This encodes CASSLAQGGRGYTF.

The chain is built from TRBV7-6 and TRBJ2-7; 7 bases are a match to TRBD2. J gave up 4 bases and V 5 bases, and 2 bases lay outside the gene matches. The CDR3 sequence is 12 residues long. From germline, CDR1 is SGHVS and CDR2 FNYEAQ. The CDR3 DNA follows: TGTGCCAGCAGCATCGGGGGGTACGAGCAGTACTTC. Amino acid sequence: CASSIGGYEQYF.

Only a few counts were recorded for this clone. CDR3 coding DNA: TGTGCCAGTAGAGCGGGGAACACTGAAGCTTTCTTT. Its translation is CASRAGNTEAFF. The chain couples TRBV6-6 to TRBJ1-1, with unresolved D. The CDR3 extends over 12 amino acids. Germline values: CDR1 MNHNY, CDR2 SVGAGI (reference sequence). The ends were cut back, 9 bases at V and 1 base at J, with 9 bases in the middle.

CDR3 region: CASSPGVRTQETQYF. In DNA, the CDR3 is TGTGCCAGCAGCCCAGGGGTGAGGACACAAGAGACCCAGTACTTC. The rearrangement links TRBV11-2 to TRBJ2-5, with a tentative D call TRBD1 (6 bases). Trimming stripped 5 bases from V and 2 bases from J, with 15 bases between. Per the germline V gene, CDR1 is SGHAT and CDR2 is FQNNGV. This CDR3 has 15 amino acids.

The chain couples TRBV2 to TRBJ1-5, with 7 bases matching TRBD1. Germline V gives CDR1 SNHLY, CDR2 FYNNEI. The V gene end was trimmed by 4 bases and the J gene end by 3 bases; junction bases not matched to a gene: 3. CDR3 length equals 14 residues. The CDR3 here is CASSGQGLNQPQHF. The CDR3 nucleotides read TGTGCCAGCAGTGGACAGGGCCTCAATCAGCCCCAGCATTTT.

V is TRBV7-2 and J is TRBJ2-1; a possible D gene is TRBD2 (6 bases). Germline CDR1 reads SGHTA; CDR2 reads FQGNSA. The V and J ends lost 0 bases and 1 base respectively, with 7 bases between them. The CDR3 loop spans 15 amino acids. In DNA, the CDR3 is TGTGCCAGCAGCTTAGCCCGGGGGTCCTACAATGAGCAGTTCTTC. Protein sequence: CASSLARGSYNEQFF.

The V call is TRBV5-6, the J call TRBJ2-1; perhaps TRBD2 as D (5 bases). CDR3 length equals 13 residues. Trimming left V 0 bases short and J 6 bases short, with 7 bases between. Germline V gene lookup returns CDR1 SGHDT and CDR2 YYEEEE. This CDR3 reads CASSLARGNEQFF. CDR3 in DNA: TGTGCCAGCAGCTTGGCTCGGGGCAATGAGCAGTTCTTC.

This chain joins TRBV7-6 and TRBJ2-7; 9 bases align to TRBD1. V lost 5 bases, J lost 4 bases, and 9 bases stayed unmatched. This CDR3 spans 15 amino acids. Germline lookup yields CDR1 SGHVS and CDR2 FNYEAQ. The DNA of the CDR3 is TGTGCCAGCAGCGTAGGACAGGGGTCGTCGTACGAGCAGTACTTC. Amino acids: CASSVGQGSSYEQYF.

This chain connects TRBV12-5 to TRBJ2-2, with D possibly matching TRBD2 (5 bases). The CDR3 covers 17 residues. The germline V gene has CDR1 LGHNT and CDR2 FRNRAP. V lost 6 bases and J lost 6, with 23 bases in between. The CDR3 DNA follows: TGTGCTAGTGGCTCGGACTCTGCATTCTCAAACGCCGGGGAGCTGTTTTTT. Translation: CASGSDSAFSNAGELFF.

CDR3 nucleotides: TGTGCCAGCAGTGCCAGTGAAAAACTGTTTTTT. It translates to CASSASEKLFF. V is TRBV27 and J is TRBJ1-4; D is undetermined. This CDR3 comprises 11 residues. Germline V lookup: CDR1 MNHEY, CDR2 SMNVEV (reference sequence). V was clipped by 5 bases and J by 7 bases, with 5 bases between them. Full variable domain (missing parts from reference TRBV27 and TRBJ1-4): EAQVTQNPRYLITVTGKKLTVTCSQNMNHEYMSWYRQDPGLGLRQIYYSMNVEVTDKGDVPEGYKVSRKEKRNFPLILESPSPNQTSLYFCASSASEKLFFGSGTQLSVL.

The chain couples TRBV28 to TRBJ2-2; D not resolved. Per germline, CDR1 MDHEN and CDR2 SYDVKM. The CDR3 extends over 12 amino acids. V was shortened by 10 bases and J by 5 bases, with 11 bases between the two germline ends. CDR3 in DNA: TGTGCCACCCGAGTCCGGACCGGGGAGCTGTTTTTT. Protein sequence: CATRVRTGELFF.

This chain connects TRBV7-6 to TRBJ1-1; 7 bases map to TRBD1. The CDR3 runs to 14 residues. The ends lost 5 bases at V and 1 base at J; junction bases unmatched: 4. The germline V gene encodes CDR1 SGHVS and CDR2 FNYEAQ. CDR3 residues: CASSLWTGNTEAFF. CDR3 coding DNA: TGTGCCAGCAGCCTCTGGACAGGGAACACTGAAGCTTTCTTT. The full variable domain, rest sourced from reference TRBV7-6 and TRBJ1-1, is GAGVSQSPRYKVTKRGQDVALRCDPISGHVSLYWYRQALGQGPEFLTYFNYEAQQDKSGLPNDRFSAERPEGSISTLTIQRTEQRDSAMYRCASSLWTGNTEAFFGQGTRLTVV.

The chain links TRBV28 to TRBJ2-1; possibly TRBD1 for D (6 bases). The V gene's germline CDR1 is MDHEN and CDR2 SYDVKM. The CDR3 sequence is 13 residues long. The V gene lost 4 bases and the J gene lost 7 bases, with 11 bases spanning the gap. CDR3 protein: CASSSGHWNEQFF. For the CDR3, the DNA is TGTGCCAGCAGTTCGGGACATTGGAATGAGCAGTTCTTC.

This chain connects TRBV7-2 to TRBJ2-7; maybe TRBD1 (6 bases). CDR3 size: 14 residues. V was clipped by 0 bases and J by 6 bases, with 12 bases between them. The germline CDR1 and CDR2 sequences are SGHTA and FQGNSA. The CDR3 reads CASSLAGDKGEQYF. The CDR3 region has the DNA TGTGCCAGCAGCTTAGCGGGGGACAAAGGCGAGCAGTACTTC.

This clone was observed once. The chain carries TRBV7-6 and TRBJ1-2; a weak D match, TRBD1 (5 bases). The CDR3 spans 13 residues. CDR1 SGHVS and CDR2 FNYEAQ come from the germline V gene. Deletions cut 2 bases from V and 8 bases from J, with 12 bases between. The DNA of the CDR3 is TGTGCCAGCAGCTTACAGGGCGGGAGAGGCTACACCTTC. Protein sequence: CASSLQGGRGYTF.

This chain connects TRBV5-1 to TRBJ2-1, with 9 bases identical to TRBD1. The germline V gene encodes CDR1 SGHRS and CDR2 YFSETQ. This CDR3 spans 15 amino acids. With V trimmed by 6 bases and J by 1 base, 5 bases remained unmatched. The CDR3 reads CASTKGTGSYNEQFF. CDR3 bases: TGCGCCAGCACAAAAGGGACAGGGTCCTACAATGAGCAGTTCTTC.

This chain uses TRBV25-1 with TRBJ2-7, with D uncertain. V lost 2 bases and J 0 bases, leaving 14 bases between the germline ends. Germline V lookup: CDR1 MGHDK, CDR2 SYGVNS. This CDR3 has 16 amino acids. The CDR3 region is CASSEDDAWSSYEQYF. DNA for the CDR3: TGTGCCAGCAGTGAAGATGACGCCTGGAGCTCCTACGAGCAGTACTTC.

This clone was counted once. The chain combines TRBV18 with TRBJ2-7; 12 nucleotides line up with TRBD2. V was pared by 3 bases and J by 4 bases, with 28 bases of the junction left unmatched. CDR1 is KGHSH and CDR2 is LQKENI in the germline V gene. This CDR3 is built from 23 residues. The CDR3 sequence: CASSPRPLGASGRADGLNYEQYF. CDR3 nucleotides: TGTGCCAGCTCACCGCGACCGCTCGGGGCTAGCGGGAGGGCCGACGGTCTCAATTACGAGCAGTACTTC.

This clone was seen only a few times. The rearrangement uses TRBV6-6 and TRBJ1-1; D unresolved. Germline CDR1 MNHNY, CDR2 SVGAGI (reference sequence). This CDR3 contains 14 residues. Trimming took off 2 bases at V and 1 base at J, with 8 bases between the two ends. The CDR3, as DNA: TGTGCCAGCAGTTACACCCGGGAGAACACTGAAGCTTTCTTT. Translation: CASSYTRENTEAFF.

This chain connects TRBV5-1 to TRBJ2-3; D perhaps matches TRBD2 (5 bases). This CDR3 has 13 amino acids. Germline loops: CDR1 SGHRS, CDR2 YFSETQ. Between the trimmed V and J ends, which lost 0 bases and 5 bases, there was a span of 7 bases. The CDR3 sequence: CASSLGAGDTQYF. The CDR3 nucleotides are TGCGCCAGCAGCTTGGGGGCGGGAGATACGCAGTATTTT.

The rearrangement uses TRBV10-3 and TRBJ2-3; a weak D match, TRBD2 (6 bases). The CDR3 is 12 residues long. V lost 4 bases and J lost 5, with 7 bases in between. Germline V gene sequence: CDR1 ENHRY, CDR2 SYGVKD. CDR3 nucleotides: TGTGCCATCAGTGTGGGGGGAGATACGCAGTATTTT. Translated: CAISVGGDTQYF.

The rearrangement joins TRBV7-8 to TRBJ1-4; 10 bases map to TRBD1. With 5 bases clipped from V and 8 bases from J, the junction kept 5 bases outside the gene matches. The germline V gene has CDR1 SGHVS and CDR2 FQNEAQ. The CDR3 is 14 amino acids. In nucleotides, the CDR3 is TGTGCCAGCAGCCGGACAGGGGGGAGCGAAAAACTGTTTTTT. This encodes CASSRTGGSEKLFF.

This chain uses TRBV28 with TRBJ2-1; D may be TRBD1 (5 bases). CDR1 is MDHEN, CDR2 SYDVKM, per germline. V lost 7 bases, J lost 10 bases, and 20 bases lay in between. This CDR3 comprises 14 residues. The CDR3 DNA is TGTGCCAGCAATACTCTACCAGGGCCTTACGAGCAGTTCTTC. Translation: CASNTLPGPYEQFF.

The chain combines TRBV28 with TRBJ1-6; TRBD1 aligns across 9 bases. CDR3 size: 15 residues. V lost 6 bases, J lost 10 bases, and 10 bases stayed unmatched. CDR1 is MDHEN, CDR2 SYDVKM, per germline. The DNA for the CDR3 is TGTGCCAGCAGGGCCGCGGGACAGGGCCAGTCACCCCTCCACTTT. This translates into CASRAAGQGQSPLHF.

The chain has TRBV7-2 and TRBJ2-7, with D maybe TRBD2 (6 bases). This CDR3 is 16 amino acids long. Germline CDR1 SGHTA, CDR2 FQGNSA. Trimming took 3 bases from V and 3 from J, leaving 18 bases between them. The CDR3 sequence: CASSFAGSAVGYEQYF. CDR3 coding DNA: TGTGCCAGCAGCTTCGCCGGGAGCGCGGTAGGCTACGAGCAGTACTTC.